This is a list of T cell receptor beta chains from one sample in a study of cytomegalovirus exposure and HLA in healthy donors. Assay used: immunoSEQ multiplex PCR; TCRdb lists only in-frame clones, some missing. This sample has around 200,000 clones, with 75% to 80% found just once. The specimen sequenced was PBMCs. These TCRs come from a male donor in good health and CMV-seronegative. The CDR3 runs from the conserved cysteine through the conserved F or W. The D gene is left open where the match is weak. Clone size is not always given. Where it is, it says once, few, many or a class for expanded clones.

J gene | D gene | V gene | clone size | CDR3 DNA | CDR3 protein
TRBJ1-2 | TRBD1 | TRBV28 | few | TGTGCCTCTCTCGACAGGGCCGGCTATGGCTACACCTTC | CASLDRAGYGYTF
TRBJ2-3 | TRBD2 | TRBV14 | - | TGTGCCAGCAGCTACGGGGGAGGGGATACGCAGTATTTT | CASSYGGGDTQYF
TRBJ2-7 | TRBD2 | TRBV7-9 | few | TGTGCCAGCACCGGGGGGGACTACGAGCAGTACTTC | CASTGGDYEQYF
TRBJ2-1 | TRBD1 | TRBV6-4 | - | TGTGCCAGCAGTGAAGTTGGGACAGGGACGTACAATGAGCAGTTCTTC | CASSEVGTGTYNEQFF
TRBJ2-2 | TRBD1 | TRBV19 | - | TGTGCCAGTAGTCCTCGGGACAGACTTACCGGGGAGCTGTTTTTT | CASSPRDRLTGELFF
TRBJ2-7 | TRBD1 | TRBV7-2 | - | TGTGCCAGCAGCTTAGAGGGGACAGGGATTTACGAGCAGTACTTC | CASSLEGTGIYEQYF
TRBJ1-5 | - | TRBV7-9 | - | TGTGCCAGCAGCTTCGGGGGGAATCAGCCCCAGCATTTT | CASSFGGNQPQHF
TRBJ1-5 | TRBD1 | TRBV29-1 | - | TGCAGCGCTGCTTTCGGGGACAGGGTGAAGCCCCAGCATTTT | CSAAFGDRVKPQHF
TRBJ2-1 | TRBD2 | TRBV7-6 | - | TGTGCCAGCAGCGCGGGGGGGCCCTACAATGAGCAGTTCTTC | CASSAGGPYNEQFF
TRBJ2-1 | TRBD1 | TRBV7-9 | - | TGTGCCAGCAGCCAGAGACAGGGGATTTACAATGAGCAGTTCTTC | CASSQRQGIYNEQFF
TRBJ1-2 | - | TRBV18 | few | TGTGCCAGCTCACCATTCGCGGGGGTGGACTATGGCTACACCTTC | CASSPFAGVDYGYTF
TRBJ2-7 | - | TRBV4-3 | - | TGCGCCAGCAGCCAGGCGACAAGCACGACCTACGAGCAGTACTTC | CASSQATSTTYEQYF
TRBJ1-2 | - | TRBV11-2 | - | TGTGCCAGCAGCTTGGAACAGAGTTCTAACTATGGCTACACCTTC | CASSLEQSSNYGYTF
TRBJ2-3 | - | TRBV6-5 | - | TGTGCCAGCAGTTTAAGGGGCGCAGATACGCAGTATTTT | CASSLRGADTQYF
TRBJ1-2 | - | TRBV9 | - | TGTGCCAGCAGCGTATCTACAGGCTATGGCTACACCTTC | CASSVSTGYGYTF
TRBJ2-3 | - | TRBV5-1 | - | TGCGCCAGCAGCTTGCTAGATACGCAGTATTTT | CASSLLDTQYF
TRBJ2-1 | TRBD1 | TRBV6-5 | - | TGTGCCAGCAGTAACCGGGACAGCTACAATGAGCAGTTCTTC | CASSNRDSYNEQFF
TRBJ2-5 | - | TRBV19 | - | TGTGCCAGTAGTACAGGGTTTTGGGAGACCCAGTACTTC | CASSTGFWETQYF
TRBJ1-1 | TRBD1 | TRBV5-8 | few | TGTGCCAGCAGCTTGGTAGACAGGGTAAGGCGAGCTTTCTTT | CASSLVDRVRRAFF
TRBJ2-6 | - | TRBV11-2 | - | TGTGCCAGCAGCTTAAGTGAAGGGACTGCTGGGGCCAACGTCCTGACTTTC | CASSLSEGTAGANVLTF
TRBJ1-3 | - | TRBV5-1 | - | TGCGCCAGCAGCTTCGGACAGAGCTCTGGAAACACCATATATTTT | CASSFGQSSGNTIYF
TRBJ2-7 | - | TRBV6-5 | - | TGTGCCAGCATCTCGGGCTACGAGCAGTACTTC | CASISGYEQYF
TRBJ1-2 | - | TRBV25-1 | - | TGTGCCAGCAGTGAGTCAGGCACCCACTATGGCTACACCTTC | CASSESGTHYGYTF
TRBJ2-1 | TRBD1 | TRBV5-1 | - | TGCGCCAGCAGCTTGGGACAGGGGGGCGAGCAGTTCTTC | CASSLGQGGEQFF
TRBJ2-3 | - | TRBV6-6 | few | TGTGCCAGCAGTTACACTGGAGATACGCAGTATTTT | CASSYTGDTQYF
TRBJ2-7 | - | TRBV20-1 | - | TGCAGTGCTAGAGTAAAGACAGAGCAGTACTTC | CSARVKTEQYF
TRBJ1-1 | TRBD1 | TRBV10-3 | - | TGTGCCATCAGGGACAGGGGAAGGACTGAAGCTTTCTTT | CAIRDRGRTEAFF
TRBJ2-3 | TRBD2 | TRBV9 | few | TGTGCCAGCAGCGCCCCCCTAGCGGGAGGCACAGATACGCAGTATTTT | CASSAPLAGGTDTQYF
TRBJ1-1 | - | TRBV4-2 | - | TGTGCCAGCAGCCAAGTACAGAGGGACACTGAAGCTTTCTTT | CASSQVQRDTEAFF
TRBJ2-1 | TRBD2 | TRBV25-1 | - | TGTGCCAGCACCGCAGACGGGGGGTCCTACAATGAGCAGTTCTTC | CASTADGGSYNEQFF
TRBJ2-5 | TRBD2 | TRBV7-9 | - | TGTGCCAGCAGCTTAGGAGGTGTAAGGGGAGGGGAGACCCAGTACTTC | CASSLGGVRGGETQYF
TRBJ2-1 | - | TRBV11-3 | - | TGTGCCAGCAGCTTAGGCAGGGACAATGAGCAGTTCTTC | CASSLGRDNEQFF
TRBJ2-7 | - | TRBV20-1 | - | TGCAGTGCCTCTTCTAGATTAAGCCAGTACTTC | CSASSRLSQYF
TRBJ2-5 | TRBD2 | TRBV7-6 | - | TGTGCCAGCAGCTTAGGACTAGCGGGGCAAGAGACCCAGTACTTC | CASSLGLAGQETQYF
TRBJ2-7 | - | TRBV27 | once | TGTGCCAGCAGGCCGGGACAGCCGGGGGGGGAGCAGTACTTC | CASRPGQPGGEQYF
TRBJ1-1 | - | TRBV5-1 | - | TGCGCCAGCAGCTTGGAAGGGGTACTGAACACTGAAGCTTTCTTT | CASSLEGVLNTEAFF
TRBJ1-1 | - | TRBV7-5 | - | TGTGCCAGAAGCTTAGCGAGCCCCGCCTTTTCCCCCACTGAAGCTTTCTTT | CARSLASPAFSPTEAFF
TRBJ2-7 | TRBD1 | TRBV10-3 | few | TGTGCCATCAGCTACCGGGACAGCTCTGATGAGCAGTACTTC | CAISYRDSSDEQYF
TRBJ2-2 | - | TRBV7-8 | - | TGTGCCAGCAGCCTATACCATCAGGGGGGCGGGGAGCTGTTTTTT | CASSLYHQGGGELFF
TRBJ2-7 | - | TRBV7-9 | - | TGTTCCAGCAGCTCTGCCGGGACTCCTCTCGAGCAGTACTTC | CSSSSAGTPLEQYF
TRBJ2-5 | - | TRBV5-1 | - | TGCGCCAGCAGCTTGGAGGGGTTGGAGACCCAGTACTTC | CASSLEGLETQYF
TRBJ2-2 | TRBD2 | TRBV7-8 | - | TGTGCCAGCAGCTTAGGTGTAGCGGGGGGGCTGAATTCCGGGGAGCTGTTTTTT | CASSLGVAGGLNSGELFF
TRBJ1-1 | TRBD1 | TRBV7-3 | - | TGTGCCAGCAGCCATCGAGGGACAGATATGAAAGCTTTCTTT | CASSHRGTDMKAFF
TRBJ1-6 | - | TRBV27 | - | TGTGCCAGCAGTCAAATCAGCTCCTATAATTCACCCCTCCACTTT | CASSQISSYNSPLHF
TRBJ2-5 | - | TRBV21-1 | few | TGTGCCAGCCGGGACAAGAATCAGACCCAGTACTTC | CASRDKNQTQYF
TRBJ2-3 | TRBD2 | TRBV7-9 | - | TGTGCCAGCAGCTTAGGAGGGCTAGCGGGGAACACAGATACGCAGTATTTT | CASSLGGLAGNTDTQYF
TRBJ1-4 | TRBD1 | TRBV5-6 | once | TGTGCCAGCAGCTTGGGCGTGGACAGGGGGCTTGAAAAACTGTTTTTT | CASSLGVDRGLEKLFF
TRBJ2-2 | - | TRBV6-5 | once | TGTGCCAGCAGACCAGGTCCGAACACCGGGGAGCTGTTTTTT | CASRPGPNTGELFF
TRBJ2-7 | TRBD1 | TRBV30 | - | TGTGCCTGGAGTAGGACAGGGGACGTATACGAGCAGTACTTC | CAWSRTGDVYEQYF